Each of the 21 T cell receptor beta chains below was sequenced from the same sample in a study of human T cells and chemical hapten exposure (dated by TCRdb to the early 2020s). Receptor libraries were prepared by RACE. The sequencing machine was a NextSeq 500. Clones were called with MiXCR by TCRdb after fastp trimmed the public reads at Q25, and only in-frame beta chains were retained. Rows with one shared CDR3 protein collapse into an entry with the most common genes and DNA. This sample lists 380,000 or so distinct CDR3 sequences; nearly 5% were detected once. Clones ranked in the top ten supply under 2.5% of the sample. The time point label here, explained by the study, means: patch test 1, 2 weeks after DPC sensitization. What the treatment or condition label conveys for this sample: therapeutic diphenylcyclopropenone sensitization with weekly scalp DPC. Specimen: whole blood, collected in connection with sensitization to the hapten diphenylcyclopropenone (DPC). The receptors were sampled from a woman aged 50 to 65 with alopecia areata. Some clones in this sample may be carry-over from other donors' samples.

The table lists this clonotype with a few counts. The chain combines TRBV29-1 with TRBJ1-1; no definite D call. The CDR3 extends over 14 amino acids. In germline, CDR1 is SQVTM, CDR2 ANQGSEA. V gave up 0 bases and J gave up 1 base, with 9 bases separating them. CDR3 residues: CSVEDIGPNTEAFF. The CDR3 DNA follows: TGCAGCGTTGAAGACATCGGCCCGAACACTGAAGCTTTCTTT.

This clonotype has just a few counts. The chain recombines TRBV15 with TRBJ2-1, with a weak D call TRBD1 (6 bases). The CDR3 has 16 residues. V dropped 0 bases and J dropped 7 bases, with 16 bases sitting between them. Germline lookup yields CDR1 LNHNV and CDR2 YYDKDF (reference sequence). CDR3 loop: CATSRESGGGKNEQFF. The CDR3 DNA follows: TGTGCCACCAGCAGAGAAAGTGGGGGCGGCAAAAATGAGCAGTTCTTC.

A word on this clonotype: This may be a read error: a much more frequent sequence differs by one nucleotide. Here the CDR3 omits its conserved ending phenylalanine or tryptophan, so a read error is the likely source. The chain carries TRBV29-1 and TRBJ1-1; maybe TRBD1 (6 bases). Trimming shortened V by 7 bases and J by 0 bases, and 12 bases separated the two germline ends. The length of the CDR3 is 13 residues. Germline V gene sequence: CDR1 SQVTM, CDR2 ANQGSEA. The DNA for the CDR3 is TGCAGCGCGTACGACAGGATGAACACTGAAGCTTTCCTT. Its translation: CSAYDRMNTEAFL.

In its sample, this clonotype was seen many times. This sequence joins TRBV6-5 and TRBJ2-1; D remains unclear. The CDR3 covers 13 residues. Trimming left V 6 bases short and J 4 bases short, with 10 bases between. Germline V CDR1 and CDR2: MNHEY, SVGAGI. The CDR3 DNA sequence: TGTGCCAGCAGCCCCACGTCTTACAATGAGCAGTTCTTC. Residues: CASSPTSYNEQFF.

There are many counts of this clonotype. The J gene is TRBJ2-1, the V gene TRBV29-1, with TRBD2 matching 8 bases. There are 12 residues in the CDR3. Germline CDR1 and CDR2: SQVTM and ANQGSEA. V dropped 6 bases and J dropped 8; count of bases not matched to a gene: 6. The CDR3 region has the DNA TGCAGCGTCCGGACTAGCAGCCATGAGCAGTTCTTC. Translation gives CSVRTSSHEQFF.

This clonotype came up a few times. The chain links TRBV2 to TRBJ1-2; 10 bases match TRBD1. The V segment lost 8 bases and the J segment 3 bases; nucleotides outside the gene matches: 6. This CDR3 region has 14 residues. CDR1 and CDR2 from the germline V gene are SNHLY and FYNNEI. The CDR3 loop reads CASPGTGVDYGYTF. The CDR3 DNA is TGTGCCAGCCCGGGGACAGGGGTTGACTATGGCTACACCTTC.

Many counts were recorded for this clonotype. The chain uses TRBV28 and TRBJ2-6; D is uncertain. Germline CDR1 reads MDHEN; CDR2 reads SYDVKM. The germline V and J ends were trimmed by 4 bases and 2 bases, with 12 bases remaining between them. The CDR3 sequence is 16 residues long. The CDR3 loop is CASSSTPGAGANVLTF. DNA for the CDR3: TGTGCCAGCAGTTCTACGCCTGGGGCTGGGGCCAACGTCCTGACTTTC.

This clonotype showed up just a few times. The chain recombines TRBV20-1 with TRBJ1-2; maybe TRBD1 (6 bases). V was pared by 0 bases and J by 5 bases, with 13 bases between. CDR3 length: 14 amino acids. The V gene's germline CDR1 is DFQATT and CDR2 SNEGSKA (reference sequence). The CDR3 reads CSARDSGTPYGYTF. In DNA form, the CDR3 reads TGCAGTGCTAGAGATTCCGGGACACCTTATGGCTACACCTTC.

There are many counts of this clonotype. This chain links TRBV7-9 with TRBJ1-1; maybe TRBD1 (6 bases). The CDR3 has 13 residues. Germline assignment: CDR1 SEHNR and CDR2 FQNEAQ (reference sequence). The V and J ends lost 5 bases and 7 bases respectively, with 14 bases between them. The CDR3 here is CASSTGQRREAFF. CDR3 in DNA: TGTGCCAGCAGCACCGGACAGCGGCGTGAAGCTTTCTTT.

V gene TRBV27 combines with J gene TRBJ1-1; D may be TRBD1 (6 bases). Germline V gene data show CDR1 as MNHEY and CDR2 as SMNVEV (reference sequence). The ends were cut back, 3 bases at V and 3 bases at J, with 8 bases in the middle. This CDR3 is 13 amino acids long. CDR3 in DNA: TGTGCCAGCAGTTTCCCAGGGGACACTGAAGCTTTCTTT. It is translated as CASSFPGDTEAFF.

The V and J genes are TRBV18 and TRBJ2-1, with 15 bases identical to TRBD2. The CDR3 consists of 19 residues. J was trimmed by 7 bases and V by 0 bases; bases with no gene match: 10. Per the germline V gene, CDR1 is KGHSH and CDR2 is LQKENI. The CDR3 spells CASSPPRSGTSGRRNEQFF. The CDR3 nucleotides are TGTGCCAGCTCACCACCGAGGTCTGGGACTAGCGGGAGGAGGAATGAGCAGTTCTTC. Full variable domain (rest looked up from reference TRBV18 and TRBJ2-1): NAGVMQNPRHLVRRRGQEARLRCSPMKGHSHVYWYRQLPEEGLKFMVYLQKENIIDESGMPKERFSAEFPKEGPSILRIQQVVRGDSAAYFCASSPPRSGTSGRRNEQFFGPGTRLTVL.

The table lists this clonotype with many counts. The V gene is TRBV5-4, the J gene TRBJ2-3, with D perhaps matching TRBD1 or TRBD2 (5 bases each). V lost 7 bases and J lost 0, with 9 bases in between. Looked up from germline, CDR1 is SGHNT and CDR2 is YYREEE (reference sequence). The CDR3 runs to 13 residues. The CDR3 spells CASLEGSTDTQYF. In nucleotides, the CDR3 is TGTGCCAGCCTTGAGGGGAGCACAGATACGCAGTATTTT.

The chain carries TRBV27 and TRBJ1-3; 7 bases are shared with TRBD1. In germline, CDR1 is MNHEY, CDR2 SMNVEV (reference sequence). Unmatched junction bases numbered 7, after V lost 3 bases and J lost 2 bases. The CDR3 contains 16 residues. Here the CDR3 reads CASSLHKGATGNTIYF. In DNA, the CDR3 is TGTGCCAGCAGTTTGCATAAGGGGGCGACTGGAAACACCATATATTTT.

This clonotype occurred many times. The chain employs TRBV20-1 and TRBJ2-7; a weak D match, TRBD1 (6 bases). The CDR3 loop spans 11 amino acids. The germline V and J ends were trimmed by 6 bases and 7 bases, with 13 bases remaining between them. Germline assignment: CDR1 DFQATT and CDR2 SNEGSKA (reference sequence). CDR3 bases: TGCAGTGCAAAGGACAGAGAGGAGCAGTACTTC. Residues: CSAKDREEQYF.

This clonotype was seen repeatedly, ten times or more. This chain uses TRBV6-5 with TRBJ1-1; no reliable D call. Per the germline V gene, CDR1 is MNHEY and CDR2 is SVGAGI. The CDR3 contains 15 residues. Trimming pared 2 bases from V and 5 bases from J, leaving 15 bases between. The CDR3 spells CASSYPGGGRTEAFF. The CDR3 bases are TGTGCCAGCAGTTACCCCGGAGGCGGCAGAACTGAAGCTTTCTTT.

The genes are TRBV7-9 and TRBJ2-5; maybe TRBD1 (6 bases). V was trimmed by 5 bases and J by 0 bases, leaving 13 bases between them. The germline gives CDR1 SEHNR, CDR2 FQNEAQ (reference sequence). This CDR3 has 15 residues. For the CDR3, the DNA is TGTGCCAGCAGCGTATGGACAGCGAACCAAGAGACCCAGTACTTC. This codes for CASSVWTANQETQYF.

The V gene is TRBV12-3 or TRBV12-4, the J gene TRBJ2-3, with 9 bases identical to TRBD1. The CDR3 has 13 amino acids. Losses at the gene ends were 6 bases for V and 4 bases for J; bases not matched to a gene: 2. CDR3 sequence: CASSGTGSDTQYF. The CDR3 DNA is TGTGCCAGCAGCGGGACAGGGTCAGATACGCAGTATTTT.

This clonotype was observed a few times. V gene TRBV15 combines with J gene TRBJ2-6, with a tentative D call TRBD1 (6 bases). There are 16 residues in the CDR3. Germline V gene lookup returns CDR1 LNHNV and CDR2 YYDKDF (reference sequence). V was pared by 7 bases and J by 0 bases, with 13 bases between. The CDR3 DNA reads as TGTGCCACCACAGACAGGCCGCTCTCTGGGGCCAACGTCCTGACTTTC. This sequence encodes CATTDRPLSGANVLTF.

This clonotype has ten or more counts. The chain employs TRBV5-1 and TRBJ2-2, with TRBD1 identical over 10 bases. Germline V gene sequence: CDR1 SGHRS, CDR2 YFSETQ. The CDR3 covers 18 residues. The V and J ends lost 1 base and 1 base, in that order; junction bases with no gene match: 7. This CDR3 reads CASSLPLTGGVNTGELFF. The CDR3 DNA reads TGCGCCAGCAGCTTGCCTTTGACAGGGGGCGTGAACACCGGGGAGCTGTTTTTT.

This clonotype was counted at least ten times. V usage is TRBV5-4 and J usage is TRBJ2-1, with D tentatively TRBD2 (5 bases). This CDR3 contains 16 residues. Trimming removed 4 bases at V and 8 bases at J, with 22 bases between. CDR1 SGHNT and CDR2 YYREEE come from the germline V gene (reference sequence). The CDR3 region is CASSTQNAGGVDEQFF. DNA for the CDR3: TGTGCCAGCAGCACCCAGAACGCGGGCGGAGTTGATGAGCAGTTCTTC.

To note about this clonotype: This likely comes from a read error, as the CDR3 has no conserved phenylalanine or tryptophan at its end. The chain is built from TRBV6-5 and TRBJ2-6, with 8 bases aligning to TRBD1. The CDR3 contains 15 residues. Germline CDR1 is MNHEY and CDR2 is SVGAGI. The V and J ends lost 7 bases and 2 bases, in that order; junction bases with no gene match: 4. The CDR3 DNA sequence: TGTGCCAGCAAATCGACAGGGGCTGGGGCCAACGTCCTGACTCTC. The encoded protein is CASKSTGAGANVLTL.